This entry lists 22 T cell receptor beta chains sequenced from one sample in a study of blood T cell repertoires in COVID-19. Profiling relied on immunoSEQ multiplex PCR, and the TCRdb table lists in-frame clones only, not all of them. Of 360,000 or so clones in the sample, around 83% were seen once. The source material was PBMCs or T cells enriched from blood (not recorded which). These receptors were taken from a woman aged 50 to 60 who had recovered from COVID-19.

The table lists this clone with a few counts. The chain has TRBV4-3 and TRBJ1-2, with D possibly TRBD1 on 5 matching bases. The CDR3 runs 15 residues. Looked up from germline, CDR1 is LGHNA and CDR2 is YSLEER. The ends were cut back, 1 base at V and 2 bases at J, with 11 bases in the middle. DNA for the CDR3: TGCGCCAGCAGCCAAGTACGGGGGTTGAACTATGGCTACACCTTC. This gives the protein CASSQVRGLNYGYTF.

The CDR3 spells CATWDRSYEQFF. DNA of the CDR3: TGTGCCACCTGGGACAGGTCGTATGAGCAGTTCTTC. The J gene is TRBJ2-1, the V gene TRBV19; 8 bases align to TRBD1. Trimming cost V 10 bases and J 8 bases; bases outside gene matches: 7. The germline CDR1 and CDR2 sequences are LNHDA and SQIVND (reference sequence). The CDR3 extends over 12 amino acids.

This clone is a singleton in its sample. The V gene is TRBV4-3, the J gene TRBJ1-4, with D tentatively TRBD1 (6 bases). CDR1 and CDR2 from the germline V gene are LGHNA and YSLEER. The germline V and J ends were trimmed by 0 bases and 6 bases, with 14 bases remaining between them. The CDR3 is 16 amino acids. The CDR3 region is CASSQDATGYYEKLFF. CDR3 sequence (DNA): TGCGCCAGCAGCCAAGACGCAACAGGGTATTATGAAAAACTGTTTTTT.

The genes are TRBV28 and TRBJ1-6, with TRBD1 as a possible D gene (6 bases). The CDR3 has 14 amino acids. Germline lookup yields CDR1 MDHEN and CDR2 SYDVKM. V lost 6 bases and J 7 bases, leaving 13 bases between the germline ends. CDR3 coding DNA: TGTGCCAGCAGGAACAGGGTGGTCAATTCACCCCTCCACTTT. Translation: CASRNRVVNSPLHF.

Points on this clone: Other nucleotide sequences in the sample specify the same CDR3. The chain recombines TRBV5-1 with TRBJ2-5; the D is unclear. The germline V gene encodes CDR1 SGHRS and CDR2 YFSETQ. This CDR3 has 12 residues. Trimming shortened V by 0 bases and J by 5 bases, and 5 bases separated the two germline ends. The CDR3 DNA follows: TGCGCCAGCAGCTTGGCCGGTGAGACCCAGTACTTC. Residues: CASSLAGETQYF.

This clone showed up just once. The CDR3: CASGLAGSNEQFF. The CDR3 region has the DNA TGTGCCAGCGGACTAGCGGGATCGAATGAGCAGTTCTTC. The chain joins TRBV27 to TRBJ2-1; 12 bases align to TRBD2. Germline V gene lookup returns CDR1 MNHEY and CDR2 SMNVEV (reference sequence). With 8 bases clipped from V and 7 bases from J, the junction kept 3 bases outside the gene matches. The CDR3 spans 13 residues.

The chain joins TRBV7-2 to TRBJ1-2; 7 bases are a match to TRBD1. This CDR3 spans 14 amino acids. Trimming removed 1 base from V and 4 bases from J; junction bases left unmatched: 3. The germline gives CDR1 SGHTA, CDR2 FQGNSA. CDR3 region: CASSLGQGGYGYTF. CDR3 bases: TGTGCCAGCAGCTTAGGACAGGGTGGCTATGGCTACACCTTC. The complete variable domain, with remaining parts taken from reference TRBV7-2 and TRBJ1-2, reads GAGVSQSPSNKVTEKGKDVELRCDPISGHTALYWYRQSLGQGLEFLIYFQGNSAPDKSGLPSDRFSAERTGGSVSTLTIQRTQQEDSAVYLCASSLGQGGYGYTFGSGTRLTVV.

V is TRBV4-2 and J is TRBJ2-3; 8 bases are shared with TRBD2. CDR3 length: 17 residues. After removal of 0 bases from V and 5 bases from J, the junction contained 10 bases not matched to a gene. Germline CDR1 is LGHNA and CDR2 is YNFKEQ. The CDR3 sequence: CASSQDGTGGPGDTQYF. CDR3 nucleotide sequence: TGTGCCAGCAGCCAAGATGGGACGGGGGGGCCGGGAGATACGCAGTATTTT.

This clone was counted between two and nine times. The chain couples TRBV27 to TRBJ1-5; 9 positions match TRBD1. With 5 bases clipped from V and 3 bases from J, the junction kept 8 bases outside the gene matches. Germline CDR1 is MNHEY and CDR2 is SMNVEV (reference sequence). The CDR3 totals 16 residues. The CDR3 nucleotides are TGTGCCAGCAGTCCGATGGACAGGGGAGTCAATCAGCCCCAGCATTTT. It specifies CASSPMDRGVNQPQHF.

The J gene is TRBJ1-5, the V gene TRBV19; 8 bases line up with TRBD1. The CDR3 is 14 residues long. CDR1 and CDR2 (germline): LNHDA, SQIVND (reference sequence). Trimming took 7 bases from V and 5 from J; bases not matched to a gene: 7. CDR3 DNA sequence: TGTGCCAGTACCCCGGGACAGGCTTATCAGCCCCAGCATTTT. Translation: CASTPGQAYQPQHF. Filled out from reference TRBV19 and TRBJ1-5, the complete variable domain reads DGGITQSPKYLFRKEGQNVTLSCEQNLNHDAMYWYRQDPGQGLRLIYYSQIVNDFQKGDIAEGYSVSREKKESFPLTVTSAQKNPTAFYLCASTPGQAYQPQHFGDGTRLSIL.

The chain joins TRBV5-1 to TRBJ2-2; tentative D call: TRBD2 (5 bases). The germline gives CDR1 SGHRS, CDR2 YFSETQ. Between the trimmed V and J ends, which lost 0 bases and 5 bases, there was a span of 8 bases. The CDR3 covers 14 residues. The CDR3 DNA reads as TGCGCCAGCAGCTTGGCCTCGGGGACCGGGGAGCTGTTTTTT. Amino acid sequence: CASSLASGTGELFF.

The V gene is TRBV30, the J gene TRBJ1-1, with D unresolved. Trimming removed 2 bases from V and 4 bases from J, with 11 bases in between. Germline CDR1 reads GTSNPN; CDR2 reads SVGIG (reference sequence). The CDR3 length is 13 residues. In DNA, the CDR3 is TGTGCCTGGAGTCTGGGTGGGAGCACTGAAGCTTTCTTT. Its protein is CAWSLGGSTEAFF.

V gene TRBV2 combines with J gene TRBJ1-2; D might be TRBD1 (6 bases). The CDR3 runs 16 residues. The V end was cut by 4 bases, the J end by 5 bases, with 20 bases between. In germline, CDR1 is SNHLY, CDR2 FYNNEI. The CDR3 sequence is CASSGVIGQLNYGYTF. CDR3 sequence (DNA): TGTGCCAGCAGTGGGGTCATTGGACAGCTGAATTATGGCTACACCTTC.

The chain joins TRBV2 to TRBJ2-1; 12 bases match TRBD2. The V segment lost 7 bases and the J segment 9 bases; nucleotides outside the gene matches: 10. CDR1 and CDR2 from the germline V gene are SNHLY and FYNNEI. This CDR3 has 15 residues. This CDR3 reads CASNIGPSGGVEQFF. In DNA, the CDR3 is TGTGCCAGCAACATCGGGCCTAGCGGGGGGGTTGAGCAGTTCTTC.

The rearrangement links TRBV6-5 to TRBJ1-2; 9 nucleotides line up with TRBD1. The V gene end was trimmed by 0 bases and the J gene end by 7 bases; junction bases not matched to a gene: 6. The V gene's germline CDR1 is MNHEY and CDR2 SVGAGI. The CDR3 contains 15 residues. The CDR3 protein is CASSYSGQGSGGYTF. CDR3 nucleotide sequence: TGTGCCAGCAGTTACTCGGGACAGGGAAGTGGTGGCTACACCTTC.

The chain combines TRBV6-1 with TRBJ1-5; D not certain. With 3 bases removed from V and 11 bases from J, the gap between germline ends came to 11 bases. The CDR3 runs 12 residues. Germline V gives CDR1 MNHNS, CDR2 SASEGT. CDR3 residues: CASSEVPRAQHF. The CDR3 DNA reads TGTGCCAGCAGTGAGGTCCCGAGGGCCCAGCATTTT.

V and J are TRBV2 and TRBJ2-5; TRBD1 might be the D (5 bases). V was clipped by 5 bases and J by 4 bases, with 11 bases between them. Germline CDR1 is SNHLY and CDR2 is FYNNEI. The CDR3 sequence is 13 residues long. In nucleotides, the CDR3 is TGTGCCAGCAGTTACACAGACAGAGAGACCCAGTACTTC. It codes for CASSYTDRETQYF.

This clone appeared a single time. V gene TRBV5-6 combines with J gene TRBJ2-1, with TRBD2 as a possible D gene (6 bases). Germline lookup yields CDR1 SGHDT and CDR2 YYEEEE. The CDR3 runs 16 residues. Trimming removed 4 bases from V and 1 base from J, with 15 bases in between. Here the CDR3 DNA reads TGTGCCAGCAGCGGGGGACTCCCCGGGTCCTACAATGAGCAGTTCTTC. Protein product: CASSGGLPGSYNEQFF. Supplemented by reference TRBV5-6 and TRBJ2-1, the full variable domain reads DAGVTQSPTHLIKTRGQQVTLRCSPKSGHDTVSWYQQALGQGPQFIFQYYEEEERQRGNFPDRFSGHQFPNYSSELNVNALLLGDSALYLCASSGGLPGSYNEQFFGPGTRLTVL.

This clone was observed a single time. The chain carries TRBV14 and TRBJ1-2; no clear D. V lost 4 bases and J 4 bases, leaving 13 bases between the germline ends. CDR1 is SGHDN and CDR2 is FVKESK in the germline V gene. The CDR3 is 14 residues long. The CDR3 protein is CASSPGSERYGYTF. CDR3 in DNA: TGTGCCAGCAGCCCCGGCTCCGAGCGCTATGGCTACACCTTC.

The CDR3: CASSRTGGTEAFF. The DNA of the CDR3 is TGCGCCAGCAGCCGGACCGGGGGCACTGAAGCTTTCTTT. The chain links TRBV4-1 to TRBJ1-1, with D maybe TRBD1 (5 bases). Germline loops: CDR1 MGHRA, CDR2 YSYEKL. The CDR3 loop spans 13 amino acids. Trimming pared 4 bases from V and 4 bases from J, leaving 10 bases between.

This chain uses TRBV7-2 with TRBJ2-1, with TRBD1 matching over 9 bases. Losses at the gene ends were 4 bases for V and 3 bases for J; bases not matched to a gene: 4. CDR3 length: 15 amino acids. From germline, CDR1 is SGHTA and CDR2 FQGNSA. The CDR3 DNA sequence: TGTGCCAGCAGCTCCGGGACAGGGATCTACAATGAGCAGTTCTTC. Amino acids: CASSSGTGIYNEQFF. The variable domain in full, completed from reference TRBV7-2 and TRBJ2-1, reads GAGVSQSPSNKVTEKGKDVELRCDPISGHTALYWYRQSLGQGLEFLIYFQGNSAPDKSGLPSDRFSAERTGGSVSTLTIQRTQQEDSAVYLCASSSGTGIYNEQFFGPGTRLTVL.

The V and J genes are TRBV7-3 and TRBJ2-3; possibly TRBD2 for D (7 bases). Germline V gene lookup returns CDR1 SGHTA and CDR2 FQGTGA. This CDR3 contains 14 residues. Deletions cut 2 bases from V and 5 bases from J, with 11 bases between. CDR3: CASSLDRGGDTQYF. The CDR3 bases are TGTGCCAGCAGCTTAGATAGGGGGGGAGATACGCAGTATTTT.